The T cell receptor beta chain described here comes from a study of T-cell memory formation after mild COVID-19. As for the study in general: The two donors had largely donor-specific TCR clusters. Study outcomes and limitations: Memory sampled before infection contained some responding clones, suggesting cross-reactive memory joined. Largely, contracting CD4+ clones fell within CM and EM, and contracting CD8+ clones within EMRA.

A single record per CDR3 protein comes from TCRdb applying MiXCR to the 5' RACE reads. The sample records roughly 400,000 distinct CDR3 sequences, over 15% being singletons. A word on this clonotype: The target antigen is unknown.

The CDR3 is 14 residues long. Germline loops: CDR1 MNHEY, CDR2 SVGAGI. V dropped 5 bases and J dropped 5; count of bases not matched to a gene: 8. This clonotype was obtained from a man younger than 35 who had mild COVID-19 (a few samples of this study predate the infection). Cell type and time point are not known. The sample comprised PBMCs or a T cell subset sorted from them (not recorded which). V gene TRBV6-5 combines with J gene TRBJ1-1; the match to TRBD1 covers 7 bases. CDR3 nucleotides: TGTGCCAGCAGTCAACACAGGGGAGGGACTGAAGCTTTCTTT. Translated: CASSQHRGGTEAFF.